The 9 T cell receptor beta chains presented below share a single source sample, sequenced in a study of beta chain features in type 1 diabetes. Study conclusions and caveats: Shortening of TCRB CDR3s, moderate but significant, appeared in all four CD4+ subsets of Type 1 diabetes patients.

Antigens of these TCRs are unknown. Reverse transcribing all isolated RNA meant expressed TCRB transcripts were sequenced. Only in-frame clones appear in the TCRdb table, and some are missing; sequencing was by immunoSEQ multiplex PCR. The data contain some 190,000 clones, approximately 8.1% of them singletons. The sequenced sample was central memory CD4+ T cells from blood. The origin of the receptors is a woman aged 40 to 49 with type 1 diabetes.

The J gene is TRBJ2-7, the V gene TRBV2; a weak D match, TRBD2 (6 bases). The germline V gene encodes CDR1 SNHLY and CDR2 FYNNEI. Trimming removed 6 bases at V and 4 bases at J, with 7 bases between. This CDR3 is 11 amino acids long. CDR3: CASRSGYEQYF. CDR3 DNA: TGTGCCAGCAGGAGCGGGTACGAGCAGTACTTC.

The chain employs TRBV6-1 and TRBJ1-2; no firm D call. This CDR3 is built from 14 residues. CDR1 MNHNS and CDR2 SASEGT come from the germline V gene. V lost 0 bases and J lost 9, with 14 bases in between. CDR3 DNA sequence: TGTGCCAGCAGTGAAGCAGGAGTCTCAAGGAGCTACACCTTC. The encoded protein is CASSEAGVSRSYTF.

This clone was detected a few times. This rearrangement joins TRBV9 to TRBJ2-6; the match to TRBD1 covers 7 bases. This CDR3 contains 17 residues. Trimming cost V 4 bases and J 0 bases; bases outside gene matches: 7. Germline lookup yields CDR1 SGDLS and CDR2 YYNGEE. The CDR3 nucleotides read TGTGCCAGCAGCCCTTGGACAGGTAGCTCTGGGGCCAACGTCCTGACTTTC. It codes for CASSPWTGSSGANVLTF.

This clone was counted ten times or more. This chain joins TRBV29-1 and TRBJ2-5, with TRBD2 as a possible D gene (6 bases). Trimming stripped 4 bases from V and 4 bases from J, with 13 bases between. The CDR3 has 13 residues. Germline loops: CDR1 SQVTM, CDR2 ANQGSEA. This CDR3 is CSVARGRSETQYF. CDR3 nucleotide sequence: TGCAGCGTTGCACGGGGGAGATCAGAGACCCAGTACTTC.

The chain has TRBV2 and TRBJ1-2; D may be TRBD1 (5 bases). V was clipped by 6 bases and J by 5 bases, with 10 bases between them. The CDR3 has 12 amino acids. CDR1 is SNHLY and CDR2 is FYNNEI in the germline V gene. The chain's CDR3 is CASRPGGYGYTF. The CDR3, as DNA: TGTGCCAGCAGGCCGGGGGGGTATGGCTACACCTTC.

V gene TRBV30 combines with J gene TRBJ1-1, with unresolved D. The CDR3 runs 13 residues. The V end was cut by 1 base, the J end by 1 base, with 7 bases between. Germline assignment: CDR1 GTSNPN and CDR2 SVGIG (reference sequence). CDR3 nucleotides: TGTGCCTGGAGTGGAAGGAGGAACACTGAAGCTTTCTTT. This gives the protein CAWSGRRNTEAFF.

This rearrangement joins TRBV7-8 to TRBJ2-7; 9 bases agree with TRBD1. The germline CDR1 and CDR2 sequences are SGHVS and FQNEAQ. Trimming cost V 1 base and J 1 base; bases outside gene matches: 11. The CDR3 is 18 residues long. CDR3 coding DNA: TGTGCCAGCAGCTTAGGCACTTGGGACAGGGTTAAATCCTACGAGCAGTACTTC. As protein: CASSLGTWDRVKSYEQYF.

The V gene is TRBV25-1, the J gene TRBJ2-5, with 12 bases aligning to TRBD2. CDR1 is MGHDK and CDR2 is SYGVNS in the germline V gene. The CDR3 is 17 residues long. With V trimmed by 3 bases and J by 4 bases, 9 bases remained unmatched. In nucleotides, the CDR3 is TGTGCCAGCAGTGACGCCTCGACTAGCGGGAGAAGAGAGACCCAGTACTTC. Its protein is CASSDASTSGRRETQYF. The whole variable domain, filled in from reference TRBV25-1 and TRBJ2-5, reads EADIYQTPRYLVIGTGKKITLECSQTMGHDKMYWYQQDPGMELHLIHYSYGVNSTEKGDLSSESTVSRIRTEHFPLTLESARPSHTSQYLCASSDASTSGRRETQYFGPGTRLLVL.

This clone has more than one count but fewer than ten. CDR3 region: CASSIEGGRSEKLFF. The DNA for the CDR3 is TGTGCCAGCAGTATAGAGGGCGGAAGGAGTGAAAAACTGTTTTTT. The chain has TRBV6-5 and TRBJ1-4, with D unclear. Trimming removed 5 bases from V and 7 bases from J, with 17 bases in between. This CDR3 is 15 amino acids long. Germline V gene lookup returns CDR1 MNHEY and CDR2 SVGAGI.